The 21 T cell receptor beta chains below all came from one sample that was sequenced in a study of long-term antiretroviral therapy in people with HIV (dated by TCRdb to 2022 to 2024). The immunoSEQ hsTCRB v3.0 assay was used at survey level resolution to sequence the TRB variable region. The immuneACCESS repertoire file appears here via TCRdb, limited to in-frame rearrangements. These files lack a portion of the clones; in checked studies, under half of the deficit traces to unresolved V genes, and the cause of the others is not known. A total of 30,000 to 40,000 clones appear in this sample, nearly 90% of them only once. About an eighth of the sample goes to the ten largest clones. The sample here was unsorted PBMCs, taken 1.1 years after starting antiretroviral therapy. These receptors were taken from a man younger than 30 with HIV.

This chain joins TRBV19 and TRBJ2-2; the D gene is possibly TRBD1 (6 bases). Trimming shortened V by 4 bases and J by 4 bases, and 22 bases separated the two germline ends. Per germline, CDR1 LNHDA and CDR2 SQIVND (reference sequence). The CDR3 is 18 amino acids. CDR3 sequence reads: CASSTQVPQGFLTGELFF. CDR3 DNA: TGTGCCAGTAGTACGCAAGTGCCACAGGGATTTCTCACCGGGGAGCTGTTTTTT. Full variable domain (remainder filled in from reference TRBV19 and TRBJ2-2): DGGITQSPKYLFRKEGQNVTLSCEQNLNHDAMYWYRQDPGQGLRLIYYSQIVNDFQKGDIAEGYSVSREKKESFPLTVTSAQKNPTAFYLCASSTQVPQGFLTGELFFGEGSRLTVL.

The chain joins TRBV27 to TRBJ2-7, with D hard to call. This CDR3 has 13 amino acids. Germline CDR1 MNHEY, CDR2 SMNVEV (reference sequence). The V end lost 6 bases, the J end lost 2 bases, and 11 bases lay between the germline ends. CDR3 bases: TGTGCCAGCAGCGACGGGTCGGCCTACGAGCAGTACTTC. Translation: CASSDGSAYEQYF.

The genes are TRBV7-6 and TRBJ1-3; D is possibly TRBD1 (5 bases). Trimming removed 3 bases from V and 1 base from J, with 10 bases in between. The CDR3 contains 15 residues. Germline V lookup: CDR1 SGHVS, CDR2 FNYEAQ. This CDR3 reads CASSLGGVSGNTIYF. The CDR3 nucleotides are TGTGCCAGCAGCTTGGGGGGGGTTTCTGGAAACACCATATATTTT.

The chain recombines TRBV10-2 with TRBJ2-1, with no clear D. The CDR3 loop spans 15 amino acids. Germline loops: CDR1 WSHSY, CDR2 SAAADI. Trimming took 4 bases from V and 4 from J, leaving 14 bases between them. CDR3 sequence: CASSGDLEFYNEQFF. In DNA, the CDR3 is TGCGCCAGCAGTGGTGATTTAGAGTTTTACAATGAGCAGTTCTTC.

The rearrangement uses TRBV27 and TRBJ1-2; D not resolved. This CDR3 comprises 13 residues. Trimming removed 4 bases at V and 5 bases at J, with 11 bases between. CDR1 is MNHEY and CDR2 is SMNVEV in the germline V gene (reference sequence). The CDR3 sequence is CASSYSRLYGYTF. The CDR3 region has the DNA TGTGCCAGCAGTTACAGCAGGTTATATGGCTACACCTTC.

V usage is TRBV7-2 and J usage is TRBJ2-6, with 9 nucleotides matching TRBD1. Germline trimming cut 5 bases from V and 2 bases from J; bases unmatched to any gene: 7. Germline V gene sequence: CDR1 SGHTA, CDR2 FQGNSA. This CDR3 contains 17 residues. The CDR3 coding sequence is TGTGCCAGCAGCCCAGGGACAGGGAATACTGGGGCCAACGTCCTGACTTTC. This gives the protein CASSPGTGNTGANVLTF.

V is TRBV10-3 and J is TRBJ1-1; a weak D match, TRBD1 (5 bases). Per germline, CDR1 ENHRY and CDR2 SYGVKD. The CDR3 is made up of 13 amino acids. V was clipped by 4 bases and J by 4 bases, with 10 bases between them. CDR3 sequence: CAISAGGATEAFF. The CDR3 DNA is TGTGCCATCAGTGCGGGAGGGGCCACTGAAGCTTTCTTT.

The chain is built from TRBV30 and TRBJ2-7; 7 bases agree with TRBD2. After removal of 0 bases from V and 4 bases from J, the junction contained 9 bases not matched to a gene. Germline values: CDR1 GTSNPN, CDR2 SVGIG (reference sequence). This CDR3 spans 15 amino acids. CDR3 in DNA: TGTGCCTGGAGTGTTGGTGCGGGAGTGATTTACGAGCAGTACTTC. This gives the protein CAWSVGAGVIYEQYF.

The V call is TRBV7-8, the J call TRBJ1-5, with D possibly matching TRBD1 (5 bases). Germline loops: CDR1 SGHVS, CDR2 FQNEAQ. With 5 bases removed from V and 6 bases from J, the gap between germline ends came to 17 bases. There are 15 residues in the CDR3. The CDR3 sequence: CASSPPPGDGQPQHF. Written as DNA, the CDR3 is TGTGCCAGCAGCCCGCCTCCCGGGGACGGTCAGCCCCAGCATTTT.

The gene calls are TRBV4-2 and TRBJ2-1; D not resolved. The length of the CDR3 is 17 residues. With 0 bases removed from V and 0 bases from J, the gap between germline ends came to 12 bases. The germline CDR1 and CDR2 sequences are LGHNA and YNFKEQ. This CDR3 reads CASSQDGPQSSYNEQFF. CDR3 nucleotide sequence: TGTGCCAGCAGCCAAGATGGGCCCCAAAGCTCCTACAATGAGCAGTTCTTC.

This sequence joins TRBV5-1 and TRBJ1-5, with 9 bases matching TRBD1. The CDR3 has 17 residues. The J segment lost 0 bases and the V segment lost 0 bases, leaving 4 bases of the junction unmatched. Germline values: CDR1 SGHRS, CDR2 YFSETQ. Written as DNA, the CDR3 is TGCGCCAGCAGCTTGGAAGGACAGGGGAATAGCAATCAGCCCCAGCATTTT. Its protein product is CASSLEGQGNSNQPQHF.

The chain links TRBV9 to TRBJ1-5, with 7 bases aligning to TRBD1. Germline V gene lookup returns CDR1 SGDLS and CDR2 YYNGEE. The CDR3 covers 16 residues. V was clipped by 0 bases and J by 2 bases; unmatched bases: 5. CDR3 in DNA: TGTGCCAGCAGCGTAGGTGGAGGGGGCGGCAATCAGCCCCAGCATTTT. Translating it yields CASSVGGGGGNQPQHF.

The CDR3: CASSWGPTGPTPYSNQPQHF. The CDR3 DNA is TGTGCCAGCAGCTGGGGACCGACAGGCCCTACTCCCTATAGCAATCAGCCCCAGCATTTT. The chain uses TRBV7-8 and TRBJ1-5, with D possibly being TRBD1 (6 bases). Germline CDR1 SGHVS, CDR2 FQNEAQ. The ends were cut back, 4 bases at V and 0 bases at J, with 25 bases in the middle. This CDR3 has 20 residues.

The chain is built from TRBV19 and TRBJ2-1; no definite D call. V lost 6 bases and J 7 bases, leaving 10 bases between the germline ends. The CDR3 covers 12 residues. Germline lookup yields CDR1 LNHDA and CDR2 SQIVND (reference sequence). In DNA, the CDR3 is TGTGCCAGTAGCTTAGGGATTAATGAGCAGTTCTTC. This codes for CASSLGINEQFF.

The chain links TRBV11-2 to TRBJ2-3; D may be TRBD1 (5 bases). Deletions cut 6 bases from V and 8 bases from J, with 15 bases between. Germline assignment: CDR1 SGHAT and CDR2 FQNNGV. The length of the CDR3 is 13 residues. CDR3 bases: TGTGCCAGCAGTCTAGGTCAAGGGGTTACGCAGTATTTT. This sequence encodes CASSLGQGVTQYF.

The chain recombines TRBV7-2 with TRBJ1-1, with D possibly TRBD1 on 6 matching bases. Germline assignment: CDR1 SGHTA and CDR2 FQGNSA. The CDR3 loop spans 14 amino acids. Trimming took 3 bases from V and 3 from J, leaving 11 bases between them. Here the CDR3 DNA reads TGTGCCAGCAGCTTTACAGGGAGGGACACTGAAGCTTTCTTT. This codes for CASSFTGRDTEAFF.

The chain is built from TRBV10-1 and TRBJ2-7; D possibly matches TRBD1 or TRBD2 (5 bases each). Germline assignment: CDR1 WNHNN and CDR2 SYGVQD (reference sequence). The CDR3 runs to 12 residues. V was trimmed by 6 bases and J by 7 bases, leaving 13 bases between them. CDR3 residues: CASSGRDGEQYF. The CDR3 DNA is TGCGCCAGCAGCGGAAGGGACGGAGAGCAGTACTTC.

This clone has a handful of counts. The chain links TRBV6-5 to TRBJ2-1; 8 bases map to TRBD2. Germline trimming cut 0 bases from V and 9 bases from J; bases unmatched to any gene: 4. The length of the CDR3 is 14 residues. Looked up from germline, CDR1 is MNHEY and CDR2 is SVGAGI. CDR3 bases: TGTGCCAGCAGTTACTCGAGCCTAGCGGGTGAGCAGTTCTTC. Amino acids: CASSYSSLAGEQFF.

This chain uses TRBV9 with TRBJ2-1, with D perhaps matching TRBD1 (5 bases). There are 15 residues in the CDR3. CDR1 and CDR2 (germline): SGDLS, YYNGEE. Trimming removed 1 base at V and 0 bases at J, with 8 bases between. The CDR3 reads CASSVSGNSYNEQFF. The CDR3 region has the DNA TGTGCCAGCAGCGTATCAGGGAACTCCTACAATGAGCAGTTCTTC.

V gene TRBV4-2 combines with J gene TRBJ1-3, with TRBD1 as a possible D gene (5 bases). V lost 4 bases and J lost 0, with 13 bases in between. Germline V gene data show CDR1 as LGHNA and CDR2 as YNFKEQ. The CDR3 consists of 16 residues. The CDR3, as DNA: TGTGCCAGCAGCCCACGACAGCAAATCTCTGGAAACACCATATATTTT. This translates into CASSPRQQISGNTIYF.

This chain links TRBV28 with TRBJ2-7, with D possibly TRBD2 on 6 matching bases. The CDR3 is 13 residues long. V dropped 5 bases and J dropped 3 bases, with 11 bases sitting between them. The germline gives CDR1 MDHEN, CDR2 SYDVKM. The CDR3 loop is CASSIRGLYEQYF. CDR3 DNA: TGTGCCAGCAGTATTCGGGGACTCTACGAGCAGTACTTC. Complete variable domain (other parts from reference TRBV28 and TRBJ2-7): DVKVTQSSRYLVKRTGEKVFLECVQDMDHENMFWYRQDPGLGLRLIYFSYDVKMKEKGDIPEGYSVSREKKERFSLILESASTNQTSMYLCASSIRGLYEQYFGPGTRLTVT.